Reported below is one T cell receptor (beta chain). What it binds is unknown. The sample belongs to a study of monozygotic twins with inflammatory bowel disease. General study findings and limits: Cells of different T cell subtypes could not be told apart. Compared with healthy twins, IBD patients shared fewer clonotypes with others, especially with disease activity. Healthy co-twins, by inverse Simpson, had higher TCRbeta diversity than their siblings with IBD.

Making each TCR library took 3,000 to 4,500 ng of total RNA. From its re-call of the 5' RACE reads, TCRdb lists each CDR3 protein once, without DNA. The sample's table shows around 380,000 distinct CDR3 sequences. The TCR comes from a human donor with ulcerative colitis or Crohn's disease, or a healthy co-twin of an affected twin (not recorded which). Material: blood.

This CDR3 reads CASSLGVSTDTQYF. The chain joins TRBV5-1 to TRBJ2-3. CDR1 is SGHRS, CDR2 YFSETQ, per germline. The CDR3 runs to 14 residues.